This TCR beta chain was profiled in a study of metastatic and nonmetastatic thyroid tumors (dated by TCRdb to the early 2020s). Study-wide context: For patients with malignant and with benign thyroid disease, the researchers compared repertoires between peripheral blood samples and tumor or nodule tissue samples. On the study overall, not on this receptor specifically: In both blood and tumor samples, TCR beta diversity was reported to be significantly higher in malignant tumors than in benign nodules.

The library was generated by PCR. The instrument was an Illumina HiSeq 4000. The TCR beta-chain CDR3 region of each patient was profiled by high-throughput sequencing. The source study handled its data this way. The researchers built a classifier to tell apart papillary thyroid cancer patients with distant metastasis, based on CDR3 differences among clinicopathological groups. To measure repertoire diversity the researchers used the Shannon index, while the Morisita-Horn index served to gauge how similar the tumor and blood repertoires were. The raw public reads went through TCRdb reprocessing: fastp at Q25, MiXCR clone calling, in-frame beta chains kept. The V and J calls follow TCRdb's processing rather than the paper's. This sample comprises 40,000 to 50,000 clones, 3.5% to 5% of them detected only once. 9.8% of the sample is held by the ten biggest clonotypes. There are a few counts of this clone. It has no known antigen specificity. Being one base from a much bigger clone, this may be a read error. The same CDR3 can be traced to other DNA sequences in this sample.

Before undergoing thyroid surgery, none of the patients had been given any kind of treatment. Using T-cell receptor beta sequencing, the study looked back at clinical samples from patients collected from 2012 to 2018. CDR1 and CDR2, per the germline V gene (reference sequence), are LNHDA and SQIVND. The CDR3 contains 13 residues, cysteine and phenylalanine counted. Only the CDR3 region is kept as DNA, spanning 39 bases read in frame from base 1. The sequenced sample was blood. The V and J genes are TRBV19 and TRBJ1-5; TRBD1 lines up with 8 middle nucleotides. This TCR was recovered from a female donor with papillary thyroid cancer or a benign thyroid nodule (not recorded which). Some clones in this sample may be carry-over from other donors' samples. For the CDR3, the sequence is CATKDRVNQPQHF. In nucleotide form, the sequence is TGTGCCACCAAGGACAGGGTCAATCAGCCCCAGCACTTT.